The 15 T cell receptor beta chains in this list originate from one sample, sequenced in a study of siplizumab effects on memory and regulatory T cells. Here immunoSEQ multiplex PCR was the method, and the copy in TCRdb shows in-frame clones only, minus some. The table records roughly 100,000 clones, approximately 90% of them present only once. The sample comprised CD4+ T cells sorted from blood. Receptors were obtained from a human donor in good health.

The rearrangement joins TRBV5-1 to TRBJ2-2; TRBD1 matches at 7 bases. V was clipped by 4 bases and J by 2 bases; unmatched bases: 8. The CDR3 totals 16 residues. CDR1 and CDR2 from the germline V gene are SGHRS and YFSETQ. As DNA, the CDR3 is TGCGCCAGCAGCACAACAGGGGCTTCAAACACCGGGGAGCTGTTTTTT. Its translation: CASSTTGASNTGELFF.

The chain has TRBV15 and TRBJ2-3, with 9 positions matching TRBD2. The length of the CDR3 is 14 residues. V lost 8 bases to trimming and J lost 6 bases; unmatched junction nucleotides: 9. Germline CDR1 LNHNV, CDR2 YYDKDF (reference sequence). The CDR3 bases are TGTGCCACCCATCGACAGCGGGAGGACGATACGCAGTATTTT. It codes for CATHRQREDDTQYF.

The chain has TRBV6-1 and TRBJ2-3, with TRBD2 identical over 7 bases. Germline-derived CDR1 and CDR2 are MNHNS and SASEGT. The CDR3 loop spans 15 amino acids. V lost 4 bases, J lost 5 bases, and 9 bases stayed unmatched. The CDR3 sequence is CASSGGGASRDTQYF. The CDR3 bases are TGTGCCAGCAGTGGGGGAGGGGCTTCCCGAGATACGCAGTATTTT.

This sequence joins TRBV2 and TRBJ1-1, with D maybe TRBD1 (6 bases). This CDR3 region has 16 residues. Trimming removed 7 bases at V and 1 base at J, with 19 bases between. Germline CDR1 reads SNHLY; CDR2 reads FYNNEI. The CDR3 sequence is CASIRFGAQGNTEAFF. The DNA of the CDR3 is TGTGCCAGCATAAGGTTCGGGGCACAGGGGAACACTGAAGCTTTCTTT.

The J gene is TRBJ2-2, the V gene TRBV27; TRBD1 matches at 8 bases. The V gene end was trimmed by 5 bases and the J gene end by 6 bases; junction bases not matched to a gene: 5. In germline, CDR1 is MNHEY, CDR2 SMNVEV (reference sequence). The CDR3 length is 14 residues. CDR3 loop: CASSTDRGPGELFF. The DNA of the CDR3 is TGTGCCAGCAGTACCGACAGGGGTCCCGGGGAGCTGTTTTTT.

The chain is built from TRBV6-1 and TRBJ2-7; TRBD1 matches at 10 bases. CDR1 MNHNS and CDR2 SASEGT come from the germline V gene. The CDR3 totals 14 residues. Trimming cost V 6 bases and J 5 bases; bases outside gene matches: 7. CDR3 coding DNA: TGTGCCAGCAGAGGCCGGGACAGGGGCCACGAGCAGTACTTC. As protein: CASRGRDRGHEQYF.

This clone has only one observation. This sequence joins TRBV15 and TRBJ2-1; 7 positions agree with TRBD2. V lost 7 bases to trimming and J lost 6 bases; unmatched junction nucleotides: 18. In germline, CDR1 is LNHNV, CDR2 YYDKDF (reference sequence). CDR3 length: 17 amino acids. Here the CDR3 reads CATTSAGGFGTGNEQFF. CDR3 bases: TGTGCCACCACCTCAGCCGGGGGGTTCGGTACAGGCAATGAGCAGTTCTTC.

This rearrangement joins TRBV11-2 to TRBJ2-3; weak D call: TRBD1 (6 bases). The CDR3 is 16 residues long. The V end lost 0 bases, the J end lost 11 bases, and 21 bases lay between the germline ends. CDR1 SGHAT and CDR2 FQNNGV come from the germline V gene. The CDR3 here is CASSLEGASRGVGQYF. Here the CDR3 DNA reads TGTGCCAGCAGCTTAGAGGGGGCATCGCGAGGGGTCGGGCAGTATTTT.

CDR3 bases: TGTGCCAGCAGCTTAGGGTCTGGGTCCCCTCCTCGGCCCCAGCATTTT. Residues: CASSLGSGSPPRPQHF. The V gene is TRBV7-2, the J gene TRBJ1-5, with D unresolved. The CDR3 totals 16 residues. Germline V gives CDR1 SGHTA, CDR2 FQGNSA. V lost 1 base and J 9 bases, leaving 19 bases between the germline ends.

V usage is TRBV18 and J usage is TRBJ1-1, with a tentative D call TRBD1 (6 bases). Between the trimmed V and J ends, which lost 6 bases and 6 bases, there was a span of 17 bases. The CDR3 spans 14 residues. Germline V gene data show CDR1 as KGHSH and CDR2 as LQKENI. CDR3: CASSPGGAVPEAFF. DNA of the CDR3: TGTGCCAGCTCCCCTGGGGGCGCCGTCCCTGAAGCTTTCTTT.

V and J are TRBV6-5 and TRBJ1-6; a possible D gene is TRBD1 (6 bases). Germline V gene lookup returns CDR1 MNHEY and CDR2 SVGAGI. The CDR3 length is 15 residues. Trimming shortened V by 5 bases and J by 7 bases, and 15 bases separated the two germline ends. The CDR3 region has the DNA TGTGCCAGCAGTCTAAACCCAAGGGGGAATTCACCCCTCCACTTT. Translated, it gives CASSLNPRGNSPLHF.

The chain joins TRBV10-1 to TRBJ2-1; D remains unclear. The CDR3 covers 12 residues. With 4 bases removed from V and 2 bases from J, the gap between germline ends came to 3 bases. Germline V lookup: CDR1 WNHNN, CDR2 SYGVQD (reference sequence). The CDR3 reads CASSGTYNEQFF. The CDR3 region has the DNA TGCGCCAGCAGTGGGACCTACAATGAGCAGTTCTTC.

The rearrangement joins TRBV5-1 to TRBJ1-2; possible D gene TRBD1, 6 bases. CDR1 and CDR2 (germline): SGHRS, YFSETQ. The CDR3 sequence is 12 residues long. Trimming took 3 bases from V and 7 from J, leaving 10 bases between them. The CDR3 nucleotides are TGCGCCAGCAGCTCCTTAGGGGGTGGCTACACCTTC. This gives the protein CASSSLGGGYTF. Complete variable domain (other parts from reference TRBV5-1 and TRBJ1-2): KAGVTQTPRYLIKTRGQQVTLSCSPISGHRSVSWYQQTPGQGLQFLFEYFSETQRNKGNFPGRFSGRQFSNSRSEMNVSTLELGDSALYLCASSSLGGGYTFGSGTRLTVV.

The chain is built from TRBV29-1 and TRBJ2-7, with D possibly TRBD1 on 7 matching bases. The CDR3 has 13 amino acids. Germline V gene sequence: CDR1 SQVTM, CDR2 ANQGSEA. Trimming shortened V by 5 bases and J by 6 bases, and 17 bases separated the two germline ends. The CDR3, as DNA: TGCAGCGTTTCTACAGGGGCGGGGAGCGAGCAGTACTTC. Its translation: CSVSTGAGSEQYF.

V gene TRBV28 combines with J gene TRBJ1-2; D unclear. The germline gives CDR1 MDHEN, CDR2 SYDVKM. The V and J ends lost 10 bases and 8 bases respectively, with 26 bases between them. The CDR3 covers 15 residues. CDR3 sequence reads: CATRQERRAASGYTF. The CDR3 DNA is TGTGCCACCCGTCAAGAGCGTCGGGCTGCGAGCGGCTACACCTTC.